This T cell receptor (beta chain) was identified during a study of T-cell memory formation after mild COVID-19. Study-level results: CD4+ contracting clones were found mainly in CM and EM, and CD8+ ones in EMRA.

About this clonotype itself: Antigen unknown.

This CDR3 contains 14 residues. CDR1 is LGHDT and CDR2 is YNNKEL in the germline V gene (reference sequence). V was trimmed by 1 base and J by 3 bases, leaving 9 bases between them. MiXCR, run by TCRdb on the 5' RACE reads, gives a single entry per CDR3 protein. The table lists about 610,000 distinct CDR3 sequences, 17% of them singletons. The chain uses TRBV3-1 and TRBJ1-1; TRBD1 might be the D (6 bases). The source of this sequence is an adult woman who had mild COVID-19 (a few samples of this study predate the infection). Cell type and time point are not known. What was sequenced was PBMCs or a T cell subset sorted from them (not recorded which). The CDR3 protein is CASSQVEGDTEAFF. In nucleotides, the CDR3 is TGTGCCAGCAGCCAAGTCGAGGGGGACACTGAAGCTTTCTTT.